These 12 T cell receptor beta chains came from one sample sequenced in a study of radiotherapy plus CTLA-4 blockade in lung cancer. The table came from immunoSEQ multiplex PCR; TCRdb's copy has only in-frame clones and leaves some out. This sample has about 51,000 clones; 60% to 80% occur once, and the top ten carry roughly 2.4%. Source: peripheral blood, taken from a patient treated with radiotherapy plus ipilimumab. These receptors came from a human donor with non-small cell lung cancer whose response to radiotherapy plus ipilimumab could not be evaluated.

The chain uses TRBV29-1 and TRBJ2-1, with a possible D match to TRBD2 (6 bases). Germline-derived CDR1 and CDR2 are SQVTM and ANQGSEA. There are 16 residues in the CDR3. Trimming pared 4 bases from V and 1 base from J, leaving 17 bases between. The CDR3 DNA reads as TGCAGCGTTGGTTTTCCGGGAGTGGGATCCTACAATGAGCAGTTCTTC. Translating it yields CSVGFPGVGSYNEQFF.

The rearrangement joins TRBV6-5 to TRBJ2-3, with a weak D call TRBD1 (6 bases). The ends were cut back, 0 bases at V and 2 bases at J, with 9 bases in the middle. Germline assignment: CDR1 MNHEY and CDR2 SVGAGI. The CDR3 is 15 residues long. CDR3 amino acids: CASSYSAGDTDTQYF. CDR3 nucleotides: TGTGCCAGCAGTTACTCAGCAGGGGACACAGATACGCAGTATTTT.

The chain combines TRBV30 with TRBJ2-1, with D maybe TRBD2 (6 bases). V was cut by 0 bases and J by 3 bases, with 24 bases left in between. This CDR3 contains 19 residues. Germline CDR1 and CDR2: GTSNPN and SVGIG (reference sequence). This CDR3 reads CAWSVGPSETFQFYNEQFF. CDR3 coding DNA: TGTGCCTGGAGTGTAGGGCCTAGCGAAACCTTCCAATTCTACAATGAGCAGTTCTTC.

This clone was detected a few times. J is TRBJ2-3 and V is TRBV28; D may be TRBD2 (6 bases). CDR1 MDHEN and CDR2 SYDVKM come from the germline V gene. The CDR3 has 14 amino acids. Trimming pared 11 bases from V and 1 base from J, leaving 16 bases between. This CDR3 reads CAAVGDSGTDTQYF. CDR3 nucleotides: TGTGCCGCCGTGGGGGACTCCGGCACAGATACGCAGTATTTT.

This clone was seen once. The CDR3 nucleotides are TGCGCCAGCAGCTTGGCCGGGACAGGGGGCACCGGGGAGCTGTTTTTT. This sequence encodes CASSLAGTGGTGELFF. The chain links TRBV5-1 to TRBJ2-2, with 11 bases identical to TRBD1. The V gene end was trimmed by 0 bases and the J gene end by 4 bases; junction bases not matched to a gene: 2. The CDR3 has 16 amino acids. Germline V lookup: CDR1 SGHRS, CDR2 YFSETQ.

This clone was recorded once. The identical CDR3 is also encoded by other nucleotide sequences in the sample. The chain combines TRBV27 with TRBJ2-2; 14 nucleotides align to TRBD2. The CDR3 runs 16 residues. CDR1 is MNHEY and CDR2 is SMNVEV in the germline V gene (reference sequence). The V segment lost 6 bases and the J segment 7 bases; nucleotides outside the gene matches: 7. The DNA of the CDR3 is TGTGCCAGCAGGATGGGACTAGCGGGAGTTGTCGGGGAGCTGTTTTTT. It translates to CASRMGLAGVVGELFF.

The rearrangement joins TRBV7-9 to TRBJ2-7, with D possibly being TRBD1 (5 bases). With 10 bases removed from V and 4 bases from J, the gap between germline ends came to 14 bases. The CDR3 runs 12 residues. Germline-derived CDR1 and CDR2 are SEHNR and FQNEAQ (reference sequence). The CDR3 loop reads CATGKTGYEQYF. For the CDR3, the DNA is TGTGCCACAGGGAAGACCGGGTACGAGCAGTACTTC.

The CDR3 sequence is CASSVGDRNTEAFF. The CDR3, as DNA: TGTGCCAGCAGCGTAGGGGACAGGAACACTGAAGCTTTCTTT. V is TRBV9 and J is TRBJ1-1, with 7 positions matching TRBD1. CDR1 is SGDLS, CDR2 YYNGEE, per germline. V was clipped by 0 bases and J by 1 base; unmatched bases: 0. The CDR3 has 14 amino acids. Filled out from reference TRBV9 and TRBJ1-1, the complete variable domain reads DSGVTQTPKHLITATGQRVTLRCSPRSGDLSVYWYQQSLDQGLQFLIQYYNGEERAKGNILERFSAQQFPDLHSELNLSSLELGDSALYFCASSVGDRNTEAFFGQGTRLTVV.

The chain carries TRBV9 and TRBJ1-2, with 7 positions matching TRBD1. Trimming took 3 bases from V and 5 from J; bases not matched to a gene: 10. The germline CDR1 and CDR2 sequences are SGDLS and YYNGEE. The CDR3 is 15 residues long. This CDR3 reads CASSATAGQWYGYTF. CDR3 DNA: TGTGCCAGCAGCGCCACGGCGGGACAGTGGTATGGCTACACCTTC.

This chain connects TRBV15 to TRBJ2-7, with D possibly matching TRBD1 (5 bases). The CDR3 consists of 14 residues. Trimming cost V 0 bases and J 9 bases, with 15 bases left between them. Germline loops: CDR1 LNHNV, CDR2 YYDKDF (reference sequence). The CDR3 coding sequence is TGTGCCACCAGCAGAGATGGAACGAGACAGCCGCAGTACTTC. Protein: CATSRDGTRQPQYF.

The V gene is TRBV28, the J gene TRBJ2-5, with a possible D match to TRBD2 (5 bases). This CDR3 has 14 residues. Germline V gives CDR1 MDHEN, CDR2 SYDVKM. V was clipped by 7 bases and J by 5 bases, with 17 bases between them. This chain's CDR3 is CASTVTPERETQYF. The CDR3 DNA reads TGTGCCAGCACAGTGACACCCGAGCGGGAGACCCAGTACTTC.

This chain uses TRBV5-1 with TRBJ1-2; a possible D gene is TRBD1 (6 bases). Trimming shortened V by 4 bases and J by 6 bases, and 10 bases separated the two germline ends. The CDR3 runs to 12 residues. Germline V gene lookup returns CDR1 SGHRS and CDR2 YFSETQ. CDR3 nucleotides: TGCGCCAGCAGCACCGGACAGAATGGCTACACCTTC. Translation gives CASSTGQNGYTF.